This T cell receptor beta chain appears in the sequencing data of a study of shared clonotypes between healthy human individuals. Study-level background: The cohort had a couple of women and a few men, ages 18 to 49. Donors had three CD4 naive, three CD4 memory, two CD8 naive and one CD8 memory plate apiece. Study results and caveats: Genetic and exposure-history diversity was limited by the few donors.

The CDR3 is made up of 15 amino acids. The V gene lost 3 bases and the J gene lost 6 bases, with 15 bases spanning the gap. Looked up from germline, CDR1 is MNHNS and CDR2 is SASEGT. CD45RA-negative memory and CD45RA+ naive subsets were split from the CD4+ cells. Regarding this clone: The antigen remains unidentified.

Method: immunoSEQ multiplex PCR; TCRdb's copy keeps in-frame clones and lacks some. Altogether about 710,000 clones are present, over 55% being singletons, with the ten largest covering under 2%. This chain uses TRBV6-1 with TRBJ2-1, with D possibly TRBD2 on 6 matching bases. The sequenced material came from memory CD4+ T cells sorted from blood. The subset was: CD45RA-negative fraction. The sequence came from a woman in her twenties or thirties in good health. CDR3 sequence: CASSEATPGVNEQFF. Here the CDR3 DNA reads TGTGCCAGCAGTGAGGCCACCCCGGGGGTCAATGAGCAGTTCTTC.